The sample holds a few counts of the clone carrying this T cell receptor (beta chain). Its antigen is undetermined. With the library built for alpha chains, this beta chain is off target and its frequency is not meaningful. Unique molecular identifiers tagged every individual TCR cDNA molecule. A single record per CDR3 protein comes from TCRdb applying MiXCR to the 5' RACE reads. The data contain approximately 3,300 distinct CDR3 sequences, around 28% of them singletons. The junction had 9 bases not matched to a gene; V was cut back by 5 bases and J by 8 bases. The length of the CDR3 is 15 residues. The germline V gene encodes CDR1 MRHNA and CDR2 SNTAGT. This specimen belongs to a study of spatial heterogeneity in lung cancer. Study as a whole: The study observed each unique TCR and UMI combination more than ten times on average in raw reads.

Study-wide results and limits: There were more appearances of ubiquitous expanded tumor TCRs in blood at resection than at follow-up.

Time point of the sample: sample taken at primary tumor resection. Unsorted whole RNA samples from tumor, nontumor lung or frozen PBMC were sequenced. Donation came from some 72 patients with untreated early-stage non-small cell lung cancer. Specimen: PBMCs, collected at surgery. V gene TRBV6-4 combines with J gene TRBJ2-1, with 10 bases identical to TRBD1. The receptor was isolated from a female donor with early-stage non-small cell lung cancer. CDR3 residues: CASSHGTGVLDEQFF. CDR3 bases: TGTGCCAGCAGTCACGGGACAGGGGTTCTCGATGAGCAGTTCTTC.